This T cell receptor beta chain was sequenced for a study of CD8+CD57+ T cells in acquired aplastic anemia. The wider study: The mean DNA yield obtained from sorted CD4+ and CD8+ cells came to roughly 3.4 ug. Notes on the study in general: It was found that twenty-nine CD8+ CDR3 sequences were shared between patients and controls.

The CDR3 has 13 amino acids. The germline CDR1 and CDR2 sequences are SGDLS and YYNGEE. Trimming removed 0 bases at V and 2 bases at J, with 5 bases between. Note on this clonotype: The antigen is not known.

It was patients with CD8+CD57+ cell expansion by flow cytometry who were chosen for sequencing. TCR beta VDJ and CDR3 profiling used genomic DNA as template. Each CDR3 protein gets one entry after TCRdb re-called the reads with MiXCR. This table has around 200,000 distinct CDR3 sequences, approximately 48% appearing once. Sequencing input: sorted CD4+, CD8+, or CD8+CD57+ T cells (not recorded which) from PBMCs. The TCR comes from a human donor with aplastic anemia. This sequence joins TRBV9 and TRBJ1-2; no clear D gene. The CDR3 DNA sequence: TGTGCCAGCAGCGTAGATGCCAACTATGGCTACACCTTC. It translates to CASSVDANYGYTF.